The 23 T cell receptor beta chains given below trace back to one sample, sequenced in a study of cytomegalovirus exposure and HLA in healthy donors. Primers for the PCR totalled 60 Vbeta and 13 Jbeta. Assay: immunoSEQ multiplex PCR; the TCRdb copy retains only in-frame clones and omits some. Among some 150,000 clones, more than 80% were seen once, and the ten largest hold roughly 5.2%. The sequenced sample was PBMCs. These receptors all stem from a woman aged 18-29 years in good health and CMV-seropositive.

The chain links TRBV4-3 to TRBJ2-6; TRBD1 is a possible D gene (6 bases). The ends were cut back, 2 bases at V and 1 base at J, with 6 bases in the middle. Germline V gene sequence: CDR1 LGHNA, CDR2 YSLEER. This CDR3 has 15 residues. CDR3 coding DNA: TGCGCCAGCAGCCAACAGGGGTCTGGGGCCAACGTCCTGACTTTC. Protein product: CASSQQGSGANVLTF.

Only one count was recorded for this clone. The chain joins TRBV11-2 to TRBJ1-4; no reliable D call. Germline V gene sequence: CDR1 SGHAT, CDR2 FQNNGV. V dropped 9 bases and J dropped 0 bases, with 11 bases sitting between them. CDR3 size: 14 residues. The CDR3: CASLAGPTNEKLFF. The CDR3, as DNA: TGTGCCAGTCTTGCAGGCCCAACTAATGAAAAACTGTTTTTT.

The rearrangement joins TRBV7-2 to TRBJ2-3; 7 bases align to TRBD1. Germline V lookup: CDR1 SGHTA, CDR2 FQGNSA. This CDR3 is built from 15 residues. J lost 0 bases, V lost 5 bases, and 5 bases had no gene match. The DNA of the CDR3 is TGTGCCAGCAGCCTGACAGGGACAAGCACAGATACGCAGTATTTT. Residues: CASSLTGTSTDTQYF.

The chain is built from TRBV29-1 and TRBJ1-2; 7 bases agree with TRBD1. The CDR3 contains 11 residues. Germline-derived CDR1 and CDR2 are SQVTM and ANQGSEA. Losses at the gene ends were 4 bases for V and 8 bases for J; bases not matched to a gene: 4. The chain's CDR3 is CSVGTGDGYTF. DNA for the CDR3: TGCAGCGTTGGTACAGGGGACGGCTACACCTTC.

This chain connects TRBV2 to TRBJ2-5, with 7 bases fitting TRBD1. Near its end, the DNA agrees better with TRBJ2-7, so the J call may be wrong. CDR1 is SNHLY and CDR2 is FYNNEI in the germline V gene. The CDR3 consists of 16 residues. In DNA form, the CDR3 reads TGTGCCAGCAGTGTGGCGGACAGGAGCTTGACCTACGAGCAGTACTTC. Translation: CASSVADRSLTYEQYF.

This chain connects TRBV6-6 to TRBJ1-2, with D perhaps TRBD1 (5 bases). V dropped 6 bases and J dropped 2 bases, with 10 bases sitting between them. The CDR3 is 13 residues long. The V gene's germline CDR1 is MNHNY and CDR2 SVGAGI (reference sequence). CDR3 coding DNA: TGTGCCAGCAGCCCGGACATAAACTATGGCTACACCTTC. It encodes CASSPDINYGYTF.

The rearrangement links TRBV10-3 to TRBJ1-5; perhaps TRBD1 as D (6 bases). The CDR3 spans 14 residues. Trimming took off 1 base at V and 4 bases at J, with 8 bases between the two ends. Germline lookup yields CDR1 ENHRY and CDR2 SYGVKD. For the CDR3, the DNA is TGTGCCATCAGTGAGTGGGACAAGAATCAGCCCCAGCATTTT. Residues: CAISEWDKNQPQHF.

The chain is built from TRBV4-2 and TRBJ1-2, with D tentatively TRBD1 (6 bases). Germline assignment: CDR1 LGHNA and CDR2 YNFKEQ. This CDR3 is 16 amino acids long. The V end lost 1 base, the J end lost 5 bases, and 17 bases lay between the germline ends. CDR3 DNA sequence: TGTGCCAGCAGCCAAGTCGTCACAGGGCCACAGTATGGCTACACCTTC. Translating gives CASSQVVTGPQYGYTF.

The chain joins TRBV2 to TRBJ2-7, with 9 bases fitting TRBD2. Germline V CDR1 and CDR2: SNHLY, FYNNEI. The CDR3 consists of 15 residues. V lost 5 bases and J lost 6; bases outside the gene matches: 11. The CDR3 DNA follows: TGTGCCAGCAGTTTCCGTTCCGCGGGGGGGCGCGAGCAGTACTTC. Translating it yields CASSFRSAGGREQYF.

The V and J genes are TRBV7-9 and TRBJ1-5, with D uncertain. Trimming shortened V by 3 bases and J by 5 bases, and 5 bases separated the two germline ends. Germline loops: CDR1 SEHNR, CDR2 FQNEAQ (reference sequence). The CDR3 totals 12 residues. The DNA for the CDR3 is TGTGCCAGCAGCTTCTTCCATCAGCCCCAGCATTTT. Its protein is CASSFFHQPQHF.

The J gene is TRBJ1-1, the V gene TRBV6-5; D call uncertain. Germline values: CDR1 MNHEY, CDR2 SVGAGI. This CDR3 spans 13 amino acids. The ends were cut back, 7 bases at V and 4 bases at J, with 13 bases in the middle. The CDR3 nucleotides read TGTGCCAGCAAGCGGGAACGGGGCACTGAAGCTTTCTTT. The encoded protein is CASKRERGTEAFF.

J is TRBJ1-2 and V is TRBV29-1; tentatively, D is TRBD1 (5 bases). The CDR3 sequence is 14 residues long. The germline V gene has CDR1 SQVTM and CDR2 ANQGSEA. The V end was cut by 4 bases, the J end by 3 bases, with 15 bases between. The CDR3, as DNA: TGCAGCGTTGTTTTGGCCAGGGTGGACTATGGCTACACCTTC. Protein: CSVVLARVDYGYTF.

The CDR3 is CASSQVFYATGYDRDEQFF. The CDR3 DNA reads TGTGCCAGCAGCCAAGTTTTCTACGCGACAGGCTATGATAGGGATGAGCAGTTCTTC. The V and J genes are TRBV14 and TRBJ2-1; TRBD1 is a possible D gene (6 bases). The germline V gene has CDR1 SGHDN and CDR2 FVKESK. V was pared by 1 base and J by 8 bases, with 27 bases between. CDR3 length equals 19 residues.

This clone showed up just once. The V gene is TRBV15, the J gene TRBJ2-3; 10 bases are shared with TRBD1. V was clipped by 0 bases and J by 3 bases; unmatched bases: 6. The length of the CDR3 is 17 residues. Germline-derived CDR1 and CDR2 are LNHNV and YYDKDF (reference sequence). CDR3 DNA sequence: TGTGCCACCAGCAGAGACGTACCGGGACAGGGGACAGATACGCAGTATTTT. Amino acid sequence: CATSRDVPGQGTDTQYF.

This clone came up once. The gene calls are TRBV4-1 and TRBJ2-4; 8 nucleotides match TRBD1. The length of the CDR3 is 14 residues. V lost 0 bases and J lost 9; bases outside the gene matches: 4. Germline V gene data show CDR1 as MGHRA and CDR2 as YSYEKL. The CDR3 here is CASSQEVQGAIQYF. CDR3 nucleotide sequence: TGCGCCAGCAGCCAAGAAGTGCAGGGGGCCATTCAGTACTTC.

The CDR3 DNA follows: TGTGCCAGCAGGCAGGGAGGGTACAATGAGCAGTTCTTC. The encoded protein is CASRQGGYNEQFF. The chain couples TRBV7-8 to TRBJ2-1, with 7 bases aligning to TRBD2. The CDR3 spans 13 residues. The junction had 3 bases not matched to a gene; V was cut back by 6 bases and J by 4 bases. Germline values: CDR1 SGHVS, CDR2 FQNEAQ.

The V call is TRBV11-1, the J call TRBJ1-6, with TRBD1 matching over 9 bases. CDR3 length equals 14 residues. Germline V gene data show CDR1 as SGHAT and CDR2 as FQDESV (reference sequence). Unmatched junction bases numbered 2, after V lost 4 bases and J lost 7 bases. The CDR3 bases are TGTGCCAGCAGCTCAGGACAGGGGAATTCACCCCTCCACTTT. This gives the protein CASSSGQGNSPLHF. The whole variable domain, remainder taken from reference TRBV11-1 and TRBJ1-6, is EAEVAQSPRYKITEKSQAVAFWCDPISGHATLYWYRQILGQGPELLVQFQDESVVDDSQLPKDRFSAERLKGVDSTLKIQPAELGDSAMYLCASSSGQGNSPLHFGNGTRLTVT.

The genes are TRBV29-1 and TRBJ1-1; D unclear. CDR1 and CDR2 (germline): SQVTM, ANQGSEA. This CDR3 has 12 amino acids. Trimming stripped 7 bases from V and 5 bases from J, with 14 bases between. CDR3 bases: TGCAGCGGGGAGGGTCTTGGGACTGAAGCTTTCTTT. It encodes CSGEGLGTEAFF.

The gene calls are TRBV14 and TRBJ1-1; maybe TRBD1 (5 bases). The CDR3 is 14 amino acids. Trimming stripped 4 bases from V and 1 base from J, with 10 bases between. Germline V gives CDR1 SGHDN, CDR2 FVKESK. CDR3 residues: CASSPYQGNTEAFF. The CDR3 coding sequence is TGTGCCAGCAGCCCGTATCAGGGGAACACTGAAGCTTTCTTT. Combining the CDR3 with reference TRBV14 and TRBJ1-1 gives the whole variable domain EAGVTQFPSHSVIEKGQTVTLRCDPISGHDNLYWYRRVMGKEIKFLLHFVKESKQDESGMPNNRFLAERTGGTYSTLKVQPAELEDSGVYFCASSPYQGNTEAFFGQGTRLTVV.

This clone has a single count. The chain links TRBV27 to TRBJ1-5, with D perhaps matching TRBD1 (5 bases). V was trimmed by 5 bases and J by 6 bases, leaving 26 bases between them. Germline CDR1 and CDR2: MNHEY and SMNVEV (reference sequence). This CDR3 comprises 18 residues. The CDR3 reads CASSPTNPTGLGGQPQHF. CDR3 in DNA: TGTGCCAGCAGTCCAACAAACCCAACAGGACTCGGGGGTCAGCCCCAGCATTTT.

This chain connects TRBV19 to TRBJ1-6, with a tentative D call TRBD1 (5 bases). The CDR3 has 13 amino acids. Germline loops: CDR1 LNHDA, CDR2 SQIVND (reference sequence). V was trimmed by 7 bases and J by 7 bases, leaving 11 bases between them. The CDR3 sequence is CASNQGRNSPLHF. CDR3 nucleotides: TGTGCCAGTAATCAGGGCCGGAATTCACCCCTCCACTTT.

The chain carries TRBV6-6 and TRBJ1-2, with TRBD1 matching 8 bases. The V segment lost 4 bases and the J segment 4 bases; nucleotides outside the gene matches: 8. Germline V lookup: CDR1 MNHNY, CDR2 SVGAGI (reference sequence). This CDR3 spans 15 amino acids. The CDR3 DNA sequence: TGTGCCAGCAGTTCCCCGGACAGGGAGGGCTATGGCTACACCTTC. Its translation is CASSSPDREGYGYTF.

This clone was counted between two and nine times. The chain employs TRBV5-4 and TRBJ2-6; a weak D match, TRBD1 (6 bases). Germline CDR1 reads SGHNT; CDR2 reads YYREEE (reference sequence). The V gene lost 2 bases and the J gene lost 0 bases, with 12 bases spanning the gap. The CDR3 totals 17 residues. The CDR3 coding sequence is TGTGCCAGCAGCTTAATAGGGGGAAGCTCTGGGGCCAACGTCCTGACTTTC. Translating gives CASSLIGGSSGANVLTF.